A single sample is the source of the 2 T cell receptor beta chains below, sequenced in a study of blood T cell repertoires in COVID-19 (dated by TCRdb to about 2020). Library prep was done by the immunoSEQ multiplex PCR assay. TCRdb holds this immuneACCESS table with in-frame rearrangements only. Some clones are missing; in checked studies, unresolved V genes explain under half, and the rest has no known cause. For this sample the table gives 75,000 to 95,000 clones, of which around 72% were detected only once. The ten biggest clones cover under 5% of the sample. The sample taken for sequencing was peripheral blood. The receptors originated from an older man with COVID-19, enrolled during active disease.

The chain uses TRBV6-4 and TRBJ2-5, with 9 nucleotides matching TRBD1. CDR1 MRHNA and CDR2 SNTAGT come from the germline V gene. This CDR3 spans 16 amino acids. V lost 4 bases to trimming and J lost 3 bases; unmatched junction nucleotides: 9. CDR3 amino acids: CASSGGDRDDKETQYF. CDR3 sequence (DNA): TGTGCCAGCAGTGGCGGGGACAGGGATGACAAAGAGACCCAGTACTTC.

CDR3 amino acids: CASSSLGTDNEKLFF. The DNA for the CDR3 is TGTGCCAGTAGTTCCCTCGGGACAGATAATGAAAAACTGTTTTTT. The V call is TRBV19, the J call TRBJ1-4; 7 bases are a match to TRBD1. The CDR3 is 15 amino acids. The trim removed 5 bases at V and 4 bases at J, leaving 7 bases unmatched. In germline, CDR1 is LNHDA, CDR2 SQIVND (reference sequence).